The 4 T cell receptor beta chains in this list originate from one sample, sequenced in a study of T-cell memory formation after mild COVID-19 (dated by TCRdb to the early 2020s). Library generation was performed with 5' RACE. The sequencing machine was an Illumina NovaSeq 6000. TCRdb reworked the public reads: Q25 trimming with fastp, MiXCR clone assembly, productive beta chains retained. Identical CDR3 proteins give one entry, which carries the most common genes and DNA. For this sample the table gives approximately 500,000 distinct CDR3 sequences, of which around a quarter were detected only once. The ten biggest clones cover around an eighth of the sample. The sample consisted of PBMCs or a T cell subset sorted from them (not recorded which). The source is an adult woman who had mild COVID-19 (a few samples of this study predate the infection). The sample titles of this study are shuffled in the database, so cell type and time point are left out; the donor was told from shared clones.

The chain recombines TRBV5-6 with TRBJ1-4, with D uncertain. This CDR3 region has 17 residues. The ends were cut back, 3 bases at V and 5 bases at J, with 20 bases in the middle. CDR1 SGHDT and CDR2 YYEEEE come from the germline V gene. In DNA form, the CDR3 reads TGTGCCAGCAGCTCGTACCGATATGACACGTTAAATGAAAAACTGTTTTTT. It is translated as CASSSYRYDTLNEKLFF.

This chain links TRBV11-3 with TRBJ2-5; D might be TRBD1 (6 bases). V was cut by 5 bases and J by 0 bases, with 10 bases left in between. The V gene's germline CDR1 is SGHNT and CDR2 YENEEA. CDR3 length: 14 residues. The CDR3 DNA follows: TGTGCCAGCAGCAGAAGGGGGAACCAAGAGACCCAGTACTTC. Translated, it gives CASSRRGNQETQYF.

This clonotype showed up just a few times. This chain's CDR3 is CASSLAPGGPFQETQYF. The DNA of the CDR3 is TGTGCCAGCAGCTTGGCTCCCGGGGGGCCCTTCCAAGAGACCCAGTACTTC. The V gene is TRBV5-6, the J gene TRBJ2-5; tentative D call: TRBD2 (7 bases). The CDR3 is 17 residues long. Germline V gene lookup returns CDR1 SGHDT and CDR2 YYEEEE. V gave up 0 bases and J gave up 1 base, with 16 bases separating them.

This clonotype was found a few times. V is TRBV5-1 and J is TRBJ2-7; TRBD1 aligns across 9 bases. CDR3 length equals 14 residues. CDR1 and CDR2 (germline): SGHRS, YFSETQ. Unmatched junction bases numbered 12, after V lost 7 bases and J lost 7 bases. Here the CDR3 reads CASGTGTGTREQYF. The CDR3 DNA sequence: TGCGCCAGCGGAACCGGGACAGGGACGAGAGAGCAGTACTTC.